The T cell receptor (beta chain) described here comes from a study of CD8+ T cells in alopecia areata (dated by TCRdb to about 2018). Regarding the complete study: In both human patients and the C3H/HeJ mouse model, the study applied high-throughput TCRbeta sequencing to look at T cell clonal expansion in alopecia areata. Scalp clonality was compared across normal scalp (n=4), patchy alopecia areata scalp (n=8), and alopecia totalis/universalis scalp (n=8). RNA came from the PAXgene miRNA kit for fixed scalp, the miRNeasy kit for PBMCs, and the RNeasy kit for mouse skin. On the human side, TCRbeta sequencing was run on scalp tissue and on sorted CD4+ and CD8+ peripheral blood T cells from healthy controls and from alopecia areata patients with either patchy or totalis/universalis disease. Amplification of TCRbeta CDR3 regions was done by immunoSEQ multiplex PCR using 35 Vbeta forward primers and 13 Jbeta reverse primers. The full study reports these points: Lesional scalp, especially in alopecia totalis/universalis, showed higher clonality and more expanded CD8+ clones than normal scalp, suggesting antigenic drive. Compared with mice, TCR sequences shared between patients were less clear, possibly partly because of HLA diversity across the patient population. Unlike mouse skin, where gammadelta T cells dominate, normal human skin contains resident alphabeta T cells that get sequenced too, which complicates analysis of the scalp TCR repertoire.

CDR1 SGHTA and CDR2 FQGNSA are derived from the germline V gene. At the junction V is shortened by 5 bases and J by 5 bases, with 12 bases in between. Including cysteine and phenylalanine, the CDR3 has 14 amino acids. This entry keeps only the CDR3 DNA: 42 bases, framed from base 1. The receptor library was made with the immunoSEQ multiplex PCR assay. RNA was extracted from all samples and reverse transcribed into cDNA as template for TCR sequencing. First-strand cDNA was synthesized with SuperScript III using a 2:1 mix of oligo-dT and random hexamers. A synthetic immune receptor repertoire was used to gauge amplification bias, and whatever bias remained was removed computationally. The published analysis was carried out like this. After raw reads were preprocessed to remove errors, the CDR3 was defined following IMGT conventions as running from the conserved cysteine to phenylalanine. To get clonality, Shannon entropy was normalized by log2 of the number of productive unique TCRs and the result was subtracted from 1. Scalp TCRbeta sequences were cross-referenced with sorted blood CD4 and CD8 repertoires so that the CD4 or CD8 identity of scalp clones could be inferred. The immuneACCESS repertoire file appears here via TCRdb, limited to in-frame rearrangements. These files lack a portion of the clones; in checked studies, under half of the deficit traces to unresolved V genes, and the cause of the others is not known. V and J calls and clone size come straight from that table; D and trimming were deduced from the DNA. The sample table holds more than 90,000 clones, of which over 60% were seen once. The ten largest clones represent 2.5% to 3.5% of the sample.

PBMCs were separated by density centrifugation and stained for CD3, CD4 and CD8, after which CD4+ and CD8+ T cells were sorted on a FACSAria. Unaffected controls provided scalp biopsies and blood samples. This clone is described as medium-sized (0.01 to 0.1%). It has no known antigen specificity. Base quality data are lacking; no much larger clone is found one base away. Source material: CD4+ T cells sorted from blood. The sequence was obtained from a human donor in good health. The chain uses TRBV7-2 and TRBJ2-2, with no D gene named confidently. In nucleotides, the sequence is TGTGCCAGCAGCATAGAGCCGAGTACCGGGGAGCTGTTTTTT. Its coded protein is CASSIEPSTGELFF.